The 32 T cell receptor beta chains below were found in one sample sequenced in a study of CD8 T cells in Susac syndrome. Random hexamers served to reverse transcribe about 0.5 to 1 ug RNA. TCRdb used MiXCR to reprocess the immunoSEQ multiplex PCR reads, holding one entry per CDR3 protein. The sample has 140,000 to 150,000 distinct CDR3 sequences; 90% to 95% are singletons. Sample: CD4+ T cells from PBMCs. Source of these receptors: a human donor with multiple sclerosis.

The chain combines TRBV29-1 with TRBJ2-7; the match to TRBD1 covers 9 bases. The CDR3 has 14 amino acids. V was clipped by 5 bases and J by 0 bases; unmatched bases: 5. Germline-derived CDR1 and CDR2 are SQVTM and ANQGSEA. The CDR3 nucleotides read TGCAGCGTTCGGGACAGGGTAGGCTCCTACGAGCAGTACTTC. Its protein is CSVRDRVGSYEQYF.

This clonotype occurred once. The gene calls are TRBV19 and TRBJ1-5; 7 nucleotides agree with TRBD1. The CDR3 has 15 residues. V gave up 1 base and J gave up 7 bases; unmatched junction bases: 7. Germline V lookup: CDR1 LNHDA, CDR2 SQIVND (reference sequence). CDR3 DNA sequence: TGTGCCAGTAGTATAGGTCGGGCAGGGGGGCAGCCCCAGCATTTT. This translates into CASSIGRAGGQPQHF.

The chain carries TRBV30 and TRBJ2-3; D is undetermined. The length of the CDR3 is 11 residues. V was shortened by 2 bases and J by 6 bases, with 6 bases between the two germline ends. Germline lookup yields CDR1 GTSNPN and CDR2 SVGIG (reference sequence). The CDR3 DNA is TGTGCCTGGAGTACCCCGGATACGCAGTATTTT. As protein: CAWSTPDTQYF.

The genes are TRBV9 and TRBJ2-3; TRBD1 or TRBD2 may be the D gene (5 bases each). In germline, CDR1 is SGDLS, CDR2 YYNGEE. Trimming took off 4 bases at V and 7 bases at J, with 22 bases between the two ends. The CDR3 is made up of 16 amino acids. In DNA, the CDR3 is TGTGCCAGCAGCTCGAGGGGTAATAGCCCCTCCCATACGCAGTATTTT. Its translation: CASSSRGNSPSHTQYF.

The V call is TRBV25-1, the J call TRBJ2-6; D is perhaps TRBD1 or TRBD2 (5 bases each). Between the trimmed V and J ends, which lost 4 bases and 4 bases, there was a span of 8 bases. The CDR3 totals 14 residues. The germline CDR1 and CDR2 sequences are MGHDK and SYGVNS. CDR3 loop: CASSAGTGANVLTF. The CDR3 bases are TGTGCCAGCAGTGCTGGGACCGGGGCCAACGTCCTGACTTTC. The full variable domain, in which reference TRBV25-1 and TRBJ2-6 provide the parts outside the CDR3, is EADIYQTPRYLVIGTGKKITLECSQTMGHDKMYWYQQDPGMELHLIHYSYGVNSTEKGDLSSESTVSRIRTEHFPLTLESARPSHTSQYLCASSAGTGANVLTFGAGSRLTVL.

The chain joins TRBV4-1 to TRBJ2-6, with D possibly being TRBD1 (5 bases). The CDR3 is 20 amino acids. CDR1 is MGHRA and CDR2 is YSYEKL in the germline V gene. V was pared by 0 bases and J by 1 base, with 19 bases between. CDR3 bases: TGCGCCAGCAGCCAAGATGAGTCGGGCAGGGTGAGGTCTGGGGCCAACGTCCTGACTTTC. This codes for CASSQDESGRVRSGANVLTF.

The genes are TRBV29-1 and TRBJ1-2; tentatively, D is TRBD1 (5 bases). Trimming cost V 3 bases and J 10 bases, with 12 bases left between them. The CDR3 is 11 residues long. From germline, CDR1 is SQVTM and CDR2 ANQGSEA. CDR3 coding DNA: TGCAGCGTTGATGGGGCAGCCGCCTACACCTTC. Amino acid sequence: CSVDGAAAYTF.

The chain employs TRBV24-1 and TRBJ2-1; 12 nucleotides line up with TRBD1. J lost 7 bases, V lost 5 bases, and 8 bases had no gene match. CDR1 and CDR2 (germline): KGHDR, SFDVKD. The CDR3 runs to 16 residues. CDR3 sequence (DNA): TGTGCCACCAGTGTATCTGGGGACAGGGGGCGGAATGAGCAGTTCTTC. Encoded protein: CATSVSGDRGRNEQFF.

This chain joins TRBV7-6 and TRBJ1-1, with 7 bases aligning to TRBD1. This CDR3 has 16 residues. Germline CDR1 SGHVS, CDR2 FNYEAQ. J gave up 0 bases and V 7 bases, and 11 bases lay outside the gene matches. The CDR3 region has the DNA TGTGCCAGCACCACCCAGGGGAGGGGGCTGAACACTGAAGCTTTCTTT. This encodes CASTTQGRGLNTEAFF. Filled out from reference TRBV7-6 and TRBJ1-1, the complete variable domain reads GAGVSQSPRYKVTKRGQDVALRCDPISGHVSLYWYRQALGQGPEFLTYFNYEAQQDKSGLPNDRFSAERPEGSISTLTIQRTEQRDSAMYRCASTTQGRGLNTEAFFGQGTRLTVV.

This rearrangement joins TRBV7-2 to TRBJ2-5; 9 bases map to TRBD2. Looked up from germline, CDR1 is SGHTA and CDR2 is FQGNSA. The CDR3 loop spans 14 amino acids. V lost 4 bases, J lost 5 bases, and 5 bases stayed unmatched. The CDR3 loop reads CASSSSGGRETQYF. Here the CDR3 DNA reads TGTGCCAGCAGCTCCAGCGGGGGGAGGGAGACCCAGTACTTC.

The chain couples TRBV14 to TRBJ2-7, with unresolved D. CDR1 SGHDN and CDR2 FVKESK come from the germline V gene. The ends were cut back, 1 base at V and 2 bases at J, with 6 bases in the middle. CDR3 size: 13 residues. DNA for the CDR3: TGTGCCAGCAGCCAAGTTAGGGCCTACGAGCAGTACTTC. This translates into CASSQVRAYEQYF.

The chain carries TRBV12-3 or TRBV12-4 and TRBJ1-2, with D unclear. The CDR3 is 12 amino acids. V was clipped by 6 bases and J by 5 bases, with 10 bases between them. The CDR3, as DNA: TGTGCCAGCAGCCGATTTCGTTATGGCTACACCTTC. It is translated as CASSRFRYGYTF.

The chain has TRBV2 and TRBJ2-7, with D uncertain. Germline V gene sequence: CDR1 SNHLY, CDR2 FYNNEI. The CDR3 runs 18 residues. Trimming took 5 bases from V and 0 from J, leaving 23 bases between them. The CDR3 is CASSTLPMTQQSSYEQYF. The CDR3 nucleotides read TGTGCCAGCAGTACACTTCCCATGACCCAGCAGAGCTCCTACGAGCAGTACTTC.

The chain joins TRBV6-1 to TRBJ2-1; weak D call: TRBD2 (5 bases). The CDR3 contains 14 residues. Trimming pared 5 bases from V and 7 bases from J, leaving 15 bases between. Germline V gene sequence: CDR1 MNHNS, CDR2 SASEGT. The chain's CDR3 is CASSTGPSGNEQFF. CDR3 DNA sequence: TGTGCCAGCAGTACCGGGCCCTCGGGGAATGAGCAGTTCTTC.

This chain uses TRBV7-2 with TRBJ1-1; D call uncertain. In germline, CDR1 is SGHTA, CDR2 FQGNSA. The V gene lost 3 bases and the J gene lost 1 base, with 9 bases spanning the gap. The CDR3 has 14 amino acids. The CDR3 protein is CASSFTPRNTEAFF. The CDR3 coding sequence is TGTGCCAGCAGCTTTACACCCCGGAACACTGAAGCTTTCTTT.

V usage is TRBV20-1 and J usage is TRBJ2-3; TRBD2 aligns across 9 bases. Unmatched junction bases numbered 4, after V lost 4 bases and J lost 2 bases. This CDR3 comprises 14 residues. CDR1 and CDR2 from the germline V gene are DFQATT and SNEGSKA (reference sequence). CDR3: CSATRLAVTDTQYF. CDR3 coding DNA: TGCAGTGCTACCAGACTAGCGGTCACAGATACGCAGTATTTT.

The chain recombines TRBV5-4 with TRBJ2-2; possibly TRBD1 for D (6 bases). CDR3 length: 15 residues. Germline V lookup: CDR1 SGHNT, CDR2 YYREEE (reference sequence). Deletions cut 5 bases from V and 0 bases from J, with 11 bases between. CDR3 region: CASSLQGANTGELFF. In nucleotides, the CDR3 is TGTGCCAGCAGTCTACAGGGAGCGAACACCGGGGAGCTGTTTTTT.

The rearrangement links TRBV27 to TRBJ1-5; the D gene is possibly TRBD1 (5 bases). This CDR3 contains 14 residues. Trimming pared 5 bases from V and 5 bases from J, leaving 13 bases between. Germline lookup yields CDR1 MNHEY and CDR2 SMNVEV (reference sequence). The CDR3 loop is CASSTQRGDQPQHF. As DNA, the CDR3 is TGTGCCAGCAGTACCCAACGGGGGGATCAGCCCCAGCATTTT.

The V call is TRBV24-1, the J call TRBJ2-3; D possibly corresponds to TRBD2 (6 bases). V shed 10 bases and J shed 7 bases, with 17 bases lying between them. In germline, CDR1 is KGHDR, CDR2 SFDVKD. The CDR3 is 13 amino acids. This chain's CDR3 is CATGTPLGNTQYF. Written as DNA, the CDR3 is TGTGCCACAGGGACTCCCCTCGGAAATACGCAGTATTTT.

The V gene is TRBV29-1, the J gene TRBJ2-2, with a possible D match to TRBD2 (7 bases). Between the trimmed V and J ends, which lost 7 bases and 7 bases, there was a span of 19 bases. Germline V lookup: CDR1 SQVTM, CDR2 ANQGSEA. The CDR3 extends over 14 amino acids. CDR3 amino acids: CSAQLRGAGGELFF. The CDR3 DNA follows: TGCAGCGCCCAACTCCGGGGGGCCGGCGGGGAGCTGTTTTTT.

The V and J genes are TRBV6-6 and TRBJ1-5; no reliable D call. The germline V gene encodes CDR1 MNHNY and CDR2 SVGAGI (reference sequence). Trimming removed 7 bases from V and 4 bases from J, with 8 bases in between. This CDR3 contains 12 residues. This CDR3 is CASNTVNQPQHF. The CDR3 DNA is TGTGCCAGCAACACAGTGAATCAGCCCCAGCATTTT.

This sequence joins TRBV4-1 and TRBJ2-3; TRBD1 matches 7 bases. CDR3 length: 16 amino acids. V lost 3 bases, J lost 0 bases, and 6 bases stayed unmatched. Germline V CDR1 and CDR2: MGHRA, YSYEKL. The CDR3 reads CASSQATGSSTDTQYF. CDR3 nucleotide sequence: TGCGCCAGCAGCCAGGCGACAGGGTCGAGCACAGATACGCAGTATTTT.

The chain combines TRBV12-3 or TRBV12-4 with TRBJ2-5, with D tentatively TRBD2 (5 bases). V lost 6 bases and J lost 4, with 12 bases in between. CDR3 length: 13 amino acids. The CDR3 bases are TGTGCCAGCAGGGCCGGGATAGTAGAGACCCAGTACTTC. Translated, it gives CASRAGIVETQYF.

This clonotype showed up just once. This chain uses TRBV30 with TRBJ2-3; D remains unclear. The germline gives CDR1 GTSNPN, CDR2 SVGIG (reference sequence). The CDR3 is made up of 11 amino acids. Trimming stripped 3 bases from V and 5 bases from J, with 6 bases between. CDR3 bases: TGTGCCTGGAGGGGTATAGATACGCAGTATTTT. Translating it yields CAWRGIDTQYF.

This chain joins TRBV2 and TRBJ2-2; TRBD2 matches 9 bases. The germline CDR1 and CDR2 sequences are SNHLY and FYNNEI. J was trimmed by 0 bases and V by 6 bases; bases with no gene match: 8. This CDR3 has 17 amino acids. CDR3 nucleotide sequence: TGTGCCAGCAGGCTTCTCTCTAGCGGGACGAACACCGGGGAGCTGTTTTTT. Translating it yields CASRLLSSGTNTGELFF.

The chain links TRBV2 to TRBJ2-1, with 13 positions matching TRBD2. With V trimmed by 8 bases and J by 7 bases, 14 bases remained unmatched. The CDR3 spans 17 residues. The germline CDR1 and CDR2 sequences are SNHLY and FYNNEI. CDR3 coding DNA: TGTGCCAGCTCCAAGATCCGAACTAGCGGGGGGGTGAATGAGCAGTTCTTC. It codes for CASSKIRTSGGVNEQFF.

This chain uses TRBV30 with TRBJ1-3; D perhaps matches TRBD1 (5 bases). V shed 6 bases and J shed 0 bases, with 12 bases lying between them. Germline assignment: CDR1 GTSNPN and CDR2 SVGIG (reference sequence). This CDR3 has 14 amino acids. The CDR3 coding sequence is TGTGCCTGTCACGGGGGTTCCTCTGGAAACACCATATATTTT. Amino acids: CACHGGSSGNTIYF.

The gene calls are TRBV2 and TRBJ1-2; tentatively, D is TRBD1 (5 bases). Looked up from germline, CDR1 is SNHLY and CDR2 is FYNNEI. Trimming stripped 4 bases from V and 4 bases from J, with 10 bases between. The CDR3 runs 13 residues. The CDR3 region has the DNA TGTGCCAGCAGTGGTGACAGTCCCTATGGCTACACCTTC. It codes for CASSGDSPYGYTF.

The chain carries TRBV20-1 and TRBJ2-1; D is ambiguous. The CDR3 length is 14 residues. CDR1 and CDR2 from the germline V gene are DFQATT and SNEGSKA (reference sequence). Trimming pared 2 bases from V and 5 bases from J, leaving 13 bases between. The CDR3 is CSARSWTSHNEQFF. The CDR3 coding sequence is TGCAGTGCTAGATCTTGGACCAGCCACAATGAGCAGTTCTTC.

The J gene is TRBJ2-1, the V gene TRBV4-1; TRBD2 matches at 11 bases. This CDR3 comprises 18 residues. Trimming removed 1 base from V and 1 base from J; junction bases left unmatched: 6. The germline V gene encodes CDR1 MGHRA and CDR2 YSYEKL. The CDR3 sequence: CASSQGPASGRSYNEQFF. As DNA, the CDR3 is TGCGCCAGCAGCCAAGGGCCCGCTAGCGGGAGGTCCTACAATGAGCAGTTCTTC.

The rearrangement links TRBV20-1 to TRBJ2-3; D possibly corresponds to TRBD2 (5 bases). Germline V gene lookup returns CDR1 DFQATT and CDR2 SNEGSKA (reference sequence). Trimming cost V 0 bases and J 5 bases, with 12 bases left between them. CDR3 size: 14 residues. In DNA, the CDR3 is TGCAGTGCTAGAGACCCCGGGGTCGGAGATACGCAGTATTTT. Translating gives CSARDPGVGDTQYF.

The chain joins TRBV6-1 to TRBJ1-5, with D uncertain. The CDR3 has 13 residues. The germline V gene encodes CDR1 MNHNS and CDR2 SASEGT. The germline V and J ends were trimmed by 3 bases and 2 bases, with 5 bases remaining between them. The CDR3 is CASSDSGNQPQHF. Written as DNA, the CDR3 is TGTGCCAGCAGTGATTCAGGCAATCAGCCCCAGCATTTT.